These 14 T cell receptor beta chains originate from one sample sequenced in a study of tissue T cells after allogeneic stem cell transplantation. Assay: immunoSEQ multiplex PCR; the TCRdb copy retains only in-frame clones and omits some. The sample holds about 42,000 clones, 92% seen once. The sample was blood, taken before transplantation. The receptors derive from a woman aged 40-69 years who later had graft-versus-host disease after an allogeneic stem cell transplant.

This sequence joins TRBV30 and TRBJ1-6, with D tentatively TRBD1 (5 bases). Germline V CDR1 and CDR2: GTSNPN, SVGIG (reference sequence). The CDR3 is 17 residues long. V gave up 5 bases and J gave up 8 bases, with 25 bases separating them. The CDR3 bases are TGTGCCTGGGCCCTCCGACGTACAGGTTGGGACGATTCACCCCTCCACTTT. Its translation: CAWALRRTGWDDSPLHF.

The rearrangement joins TRBV5-4 to TRBJ2-1; D uncertain. From germline, CDR1 is SGHNT and CDR2 YYREEE (reference sequence). V was clipped by 1 base and J by 0 bases, with 8 bases between them. The CDR3 loop spans 15 amino acids. In DNA, the CDR3 is TGTGCCAGCAGCTTGACTCCAAGCTCCTACAATGAGCAGTTCTTC. Translated: CASSLTPSSYNEQFF. The variable domain in full, with the rest retrieved from reference TRBV5-4 and TRBJ2-1, is ETGVTQSPTHLIKTRGQQVTLRCSSQSGHNTVSWYQQALGQGPQFIFQYYREEENGRGNFPPRFSGLQFPNYSSELNVNALELDDSALYLCASSLTPSSYNEQFFGPGTRLTVL.

The genes are TRBV3-1 (or the pseudogene TRBV3-2) and TRBJ1-2, with D hard to call. The CDR3 spans 11 residues. The germline V and J ends were trimmed by 1 base and 5 bases, with 2 bases remaining between them. CDR1 and CDR2 (germline): LGHDT, YNNKEL (reference sequence). As DNA, the CDR3 is TGTGCCAGCAGCCAAGCTTATGGCTACACCTTC. This codes for CASSQAYGYTF.

The chain links TRBV6-5 to TRBJ1-1, with D tentatively TRBD1 (5 bases). This CDR3 is 14 amino acids long. Trimming removed 5 bases at V and 4 bases at J, with 14 bases between. In germline, CDR1 is MNHEY, CDR2 SVGAGI. The CDR3 protein is CASSPRGYGTEAFF. CDR3 DNA sequence: TGTGCCAGCAGTCCGCGGGGGTACGGCACTGAAGCTTTCTTT.

The chain links TRBV24-1 to TRBJ2-1, with 8 bases lining up with TRBD2. J gave up 8 bases and V 4 bases, and 9 bases lay outside the gene matches. Germline lookup yields CDR1 KGHDR and CDR2 SFDVKD. CDR3 length equals 15 residues. CDR3 in amino acids: CATSDPNIGRDEQFF. The CDR3 DNA follows: TGTGCCACCAGTGACCCAAATATCGGGAGGGATGAGCAGTTCTTC.

This chain connects TRBV18 to TRBJ2-7, with TRBD1 as a possible D gene (6 bases). V was clipped by 2 bases and J by 2 bases, with 13 bases between them. The CDR3 covers 15 residues. The V gene's germline CDR1 is KGHSH and CDR2 LQKENI. The CDR3 protein is CASSPGQTGPYEQYF. The CDR3, as DNA: TGTGCCAGCTCACCAGGACAGACCGGACCCTACGAGCAGTACTTC. Based on the CDR3 plus reference TRBV18 and TRBJ2-7, the full variable domain is NAGVMQNPRHLVRRRGQEARLRCSPMKGHSHVYWYRQLPEEGLKFMVYLQKENIIDESGMPKERFSAEFPKEGPSILRIQQVVRGDSAAYFCASSPGQTGPYEQYFGPGTRLTVT.

CDR3 sequence reads: CASSQWTSGNNEQFF. The CDR3 DNA sequence: TGTGCCAGCAGCCAATGGACTAGCGGGAACAATGAGCAGTTCTTC. J is TRBJ2-1 and V is TRBV3-1 (or the pseudogene TRBV3-2); 12 bases match TRBD2. The CDR3 is made up of 15 amino acids. Germline loops: CDR1 LGHDT, CDR2 YNNKEL (reference sequence). J was trimmed by 5 bases and V by 2 bases; bases with no gene match: 1.

The chain couples TRBV14 to TRBJ1-1, with D unresolved. Trimming took 3 bases from V and 0 from J, leaving 5 bases between them. The CDR3 runs 13 residues. Germline values: CDR1 SGHDN, CDR2 FVKESK. The CDR3 DNA sequence: TGTGCCAGCAGCCAGCAAATGAACACTGAAGCTTTCTTT. Translated: CASSQQMNTEAFF.

CDR3 in amino acids: CASNKRGLAGAFSEQFF. The CDR3, as DNA: TGTGCCAGCAACAAACGGGGACTAGCGGGAGCGTTTAGTGAGCAGTTCTTC. The rearrangement links TRBV7-2 to TRBJ2-1; 14 bases map to TRBD2. The CDR3 loop spans 17 amino acids. Germline CDR1 reads SGHTA; CDR2 reads FQGNSA. V lost 7 bases and J lost 9; bases outside the gene matches: 14.

The CDR3 is CASSQDRGQGAFF. The CDR3 DNA follows: TGTGCCAGCAGTCAGGACAGGGGACAGGGGGCTTTCTTT. This chain joins TRBV12-3 or TRBV12-4 and TRBJ1-1; TRBD1 matches 10 bases. The CDR3 is made up of 13 amino acids. The junction had 8 bases not matched to a gene; V was cut back by 5 bases and J by 11 bases.

The chain recombines TRBV28 with TRBJ1-5; D possibly corresponds to TRBD1 (6 bases). Germline V gene lookup returns CDR1 MDHEN and CDR2 SYDVKM. The germline V and J ends were trimmed by 7 bases and 3 bases, with 16 bases remaining between them. The CDR3 covers 15 residues. The CDR3 region has the DNA TGTGCCAGCACCTTAGGGGGTTCGAACAATCAGCCCCAGCATTTT. Translated, it gives CASTLGGSNNQPQHF.

V and J are TRBV28 and TRBJ1-4; D unresolved. This CDR3 has 14 residues. Germline-derived CDR1 and CDR2 are MDHEN and SYDVKM. The V and J ends lost 8 bases and 4 bases respectively, with 14 bases between them. The CDR3 DNA reads as TGTGCCAGCGGGTTCGGACGGTTTAATGAAAAACTGTTTTTT. Translation: CASGFGRFNEKLFF. The variable domain in full, completed from reference TRBV28 and TRBJ1-4, reads DVKVTQSSRYLVKRTGEKVFLECVQDMDHENMFWYRQDPGLGLRLIYFSYDVKMKEKGDIPEGYSVSREKKERFSLILESASTNQTSMYLCASGFGRFNEKLFFGSGTQLSVL.

The chain uses TRBV2 and TRBJ2-1; 9 bases match TRBD2. V was clipped by 3 bases and J by 5 bases; unmatched bases: 2. The CDR3 is 14 amino acids. The germline V gene has CDR1 SNHLY and CDR2 FYNNEI. The CDR3 loop is CASSETSGHNEQFF. The CDR3 DNA is TGTGCCAGCAGTGAGACTAGCGGCCACAATGAGCAGTTCTTC. Full variable domain (remainder filled in from reference TRBV2 and TRBJ2-1): EPEVTQTPSHQVTQMGQEVILRCVPISNHLYFYWYRQILGQKVEFLVSFYNNEISEKSEIFDDQFSVERPDGSNFTLKIRSTKLEDSAMYFCASSETSGHNEQFFGPGTRLTVL.

The rearrangement uses TRBV19 and TRBJ1-2; TRBD1 is a possible D gene (6 bases). The ends were cut back, 0 bases at V and 7 bases at J, with 6 bases in the middle. Per the germline V gene, CDR1 is LNHDA and CDR2 is SQIVND (reference sequence). The CDR3 is 12 residues long. CDR3 nucleotide sequence: TGTGCCAGTAGTATAGAGGACAGTGGCTACACCTTC. Translating gives CASSIEDSGYTF.